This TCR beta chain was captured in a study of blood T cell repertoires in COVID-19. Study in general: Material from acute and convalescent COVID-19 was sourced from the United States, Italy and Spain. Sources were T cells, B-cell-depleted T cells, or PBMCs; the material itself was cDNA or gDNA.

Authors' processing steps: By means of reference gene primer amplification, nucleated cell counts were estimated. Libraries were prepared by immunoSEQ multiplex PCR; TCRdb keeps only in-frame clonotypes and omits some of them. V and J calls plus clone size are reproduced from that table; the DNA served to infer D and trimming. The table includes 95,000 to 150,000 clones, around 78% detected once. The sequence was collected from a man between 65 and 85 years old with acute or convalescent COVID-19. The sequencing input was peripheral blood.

Here the CDR3 reads CASSPDSPTEAFF. In nucleotides, the CDR3 is TGCGCCAGCAGCCCGGACAGCCCCACTGAAGCTTTCTTT. V usage is TRBV5-1 and J usage is TRBJ1-1; tentatively, D is TRBD1 (6 bases). V was pared by 4 bases and J by 4 bases, with 11 bases between. Germline V gene sequence: CDR1 SGHRS, CDR2 YFSETQ. This CDR3 is built from 13 residues.